Presented here are 14 T cell receptor beta chains from one specimen sequenced in a study of identical twins. In TCRdb, the 5' RACE reads were re-called with MiXCR into one record per CDR3 protein. The sample includes 250,000 or so distinct CDR3 sequences, roughly 7% of them seen just once. The same data also went into a second study, on yellow fever vaccine responses in identical twins.

The sequenced sample was memory (CD45RO+) T cells sorted from blood. Receptors originate from a woman between 18 and 29 years old in good health.

In its sample, this clonotype was seen a few times. This chain links TRBV6-2 or TRBV6-3 with TRBJ1-6; TRBD1 aligns across 8 bases. This CDR3 spans 13 amino acids. Trimming at V came to 11 bases and at J to 9 bases, leaving 9 bases not matched to a gene. CDR1 MNHEY and CDR2 SVGEGT come from the germline V gene. The DNA for the CDR3 is TGTGCCGTTCGGGACAGGTTGGGTTCACCCCTCCACTTT. Its protein is CAVRDRLGSPLHF.

The chain couples TRBV6-2 or TRBV6-3 to TRBJ2-2, with 9 bases fitting TRBD2. J lost 7 bases, V lost 7 bases, and 10 bases had no gene match. The CDR3 has 15 amino acids. CDR1 and CDR2 from the germline V gene are MNHEY and SVGEGT. The DNA for the CDR3 is TGTGCCAGCACGAGGGGGGGACTAGCCGTCGGGGAGCTGTTTTTT. Encoded protein: CASTRGGLAVGELFF.

This clonotype was observed at least ten times. This sequence joins TRBV6-1 and TRBJ2-1; no reliable D call. The CDR3 has 16 residues. V lost 2 bases and J 9 bases, leaving 20 bases between the germline ends. Germline CDR1 MNHNS, CDR2 SASEGT. This chain's CDR3 is CASSESVEQPTIEQFF. As DNA, the CDR3 is TGTGCCAGCAGTGAATCAGTTGAGCAACCTACAATTGAGCAGTTCTTC.

A few counts support this clonotype. The chain joins TRBV2 to TRBJ2-1; D unclear. The germline V gene encodes CDR1 SNHLY and CDR2 FYNNEI. V gave up 3 bases and J gave up 4 bases, with 4 bases separating them. The CDR3 has 12 residues. CDR3 coding DNA: TGTGCCAGCAGTGAGGATTACAATGAGCAGTTCTTC. Protein: CASSEDYNEQFF.

This chain joins TRBV2 and TRBJ2-7, with 11 nucleotides matching TRBD1. Germline CDR1 reads SNHLY; CDR2 reads FYNNEI. V lost 5 bases, J lost 4 bases, and 7 bases stayed unmatched. The CDR3 runs to 15 residues. In DNA, the CDR3 is TGTGCCAGCAGTCCAACCGGGACAGGGGGGTACGAGCAGTACTTC. Translating gives CASSPTGTGGYEQYF.

This clonotype turned up a few times. This chain joins TRBV4-1 and TRBJ2-5; D not resolved. The V gene's germline CDR1 is MGHRA and CDR2 YSYEKL. V was clipped by 5 bases and J by 4 bases, with 8 bases between them. This CDR3 contains 12 residues. For the CDR3, the DNA is TGCGCCAGCAGCGGTCTCCCAGAGACCCAGTACTTC. It encodes CASSGLPETQYF.

This clonotype was found many times. This sequence joins TRBV5-1 and TRBJ2-5; 8 nucleotides match TRBD2. The CDR3 has 14 amino acids. Per germline, CDR1 SGHRS and CDR2 YFSETQ. The junction had 2 bases not matched to a gene; V was cut back by 3 bases and J by 1 base. The chain's CDR3 is CASSSGTSQETQYF. The CDR3 DNA follows: TGCGCCAGCAGCTCAGGGACTAGCCAAGAGACCCAGTACTTC.

This clonotype was seen at least ten times. The V call is TRBV4-1, the J call TRBJ1-6; TRBD1 is a possible D gene (5 bases). V was pared by 3 bases and J by 6 bases, with 18 bases between. The CDR3 loop spans 17 amino acids. CDR1 MGHRA and CDR2 YSYEKL come from the germline V gene. The CDR3 DNA follows: TGCGCCAGCAGCCACAGTTTCCATGAGAGGGGTAATTCACCCCTCCACTTT. This codes for CASSHSFHERGNSPLHF.

This chain links TRBV12-3 or TRBV12-4 with TRBJ1-2, with D hard to call. CDR3 length equals 14 residues. V lost 5 bases, J lost 2 bases, and 12 bases lay in between. The CDR3 nucleotides read TGTGCCAGCAGTCACCGGACCGAGAACTATGGCTACACCTTC. Amino acids: CASSHRTENYGYTF.

The V gene is TRBV7-9, the J gene TRBJ1-2; D call uncertain. This CDR3 is 13 amino acids long. Trimming took off 5 bases at V and 1 base at J, with 8 bases between the two ends. Per germline, CDR1 SEHNR and CDR2 FQNEAQ (reference sequence). The CDR3 loop reads CASSRSYNYGYTF. DNA of the CDR3: TGTGCCAGCAGCCGAAGTTATAACTATGGCTACACCTTC. Complete variable domain (other parts from reference TRBV7-9 and TRBJ1-2): DTGVSQNPRHKITKRGQNVTFRCDPISEHNRLYWYRQTLGQGPEFLTYFQNEAQLEKSRLLSDRFSAERPKGSFSTLEIQRTEQGDSAMYLCASSRSYNYGYTFGSGTRLTVV.

This clonotype was counted at least ten times. The V and J genes are TRBV3-1 and TRBJ2-3; the D is unclear. Germline assignment: CDR1 LGHDT and CDR2 YNNKEL (reference sequence). The CDR3 runs to 12 residues. V dropped 1 base and J dropped 4 bases, with 3 bases sitting between them. In DNA form, the CDR3 reads TGTGCCAGCAGCCAAGGTGCAGATACGCAGTATTTT. The encoded protein is CASSQGADTQYF.

This clonotype was recorded at least ten times. This chain connects TRBV10-3 to TRBJ2-7; 9 positions agree with TRBD2. The V and J ends lost 3 bases and 3 bases, in that order; junction bases with no gene match: 6. The germline V gene encodes CDR1 ENHRY and CDR2 SYGVKD. The CDR3 spans 15 residues. The DNA of the CDR3 is TGTGCCATCAGTGATCAGCGGGAGGCTCTCTACGAGCAGTACTTC. Protein product: CAISDQREALYEQYF.

This clonotype was seen ten or more times. The V call is TRBV25-1, the J call TRBJ1-2; possibly TRBD1 for D (5 bases). Germline lookup yields CDR1 MGHDK and CDR2 SYGVNS. The CDR3 has 13 amino acids. The V end lost 2 bases, the J end lost 7 bases, and 11 bases lay between the germline ends. The CDR3 nucleotides read TGTGCCAGCAGTGAAACAGGTGCCCTTGGCTACACCTTC. It codes for CASSETGALGYTF.

This clonotype came up many times. The chain combines TRBV5-1 with TRBJ1-5, with 7 bases identical to TRBD1. Germline trimming cut 2 bases from V and 2 bases from J; bases unmatched to any gene: 4. Looked up from germline, CDR1 is SGHRS and CDR2 is YFSETQ. The CDR3 is 15 residues long. The DNA for the CDR3 is TGCGCCAGCAGCTTCACAGGGGAAGGCAATCAGCCCCAGCATTTT. Residues: CASSFTGEGNQPQHF.